A single sample gave rise to the 29 T cell receptor beta chains below, sequenced in a study of tumour-infiltrating T cells in Burkitt lymphoma. Some clones are missing from TCRdb's copy, which holds only in-frame ones; the method was immunoSEQ multiplex PCR. Here the sample spans several thousand clones, about 83% being singletons. The sequencing input was tumor tissue. The receptors come from a human donor with Burkitt lymphoma.

The chain uses TRBV19 and TRBJ2-7; 8 nucleotides align to TRBD1. The CDR3 contains 14 residues. V lost 4 bases and J lost 1; bases outside the gene matches: 3. Looked up from germline, CDR1 is LNHDA and CDR2 is SQIVND (reference sequence). The CDR3, as DNA: TGTGCCAGTAGTAGACGACAGGGGTCCTACGAGCAGTACTTC. Translated, it gives CASSRRQGSYEQYF.

This chain uses TRBV5-1 with TRBJ2-2; TRBD1 agrees at 8 bases. This CDR3 has 15 residues. CDR1 SGHRS and CDR2 YFSETQ come from the germline V gene. The J segment lost 5 bases and the V segment lost 0 bases, leaving 3 bases of the junction unmatched. CDR3 residues: CASSLGTGKTGELFF. The CDR3 nucleotides read TGCGCCAGCAGCTTGGGGACAGGGAAGACCGGGGAGCTGTTTTTT. Full variable domain (remainder filled in from reference TRBV5-1 and TRBJ2-2): KAGVTQTPRYLIKTRGQQVTLSCSPISGHRSVSWYQQTPGQGLQFLFEYFSETQRNKGNFPGRFSGRQFSNSRSEMNVSTLELGDSALYLCASSLGTGKTGELFFGEGSRLTVL.

This sequence joins TRBV27 and TRBJ1-5; D unresolved. Germline V gene lookup returns CDR1 MNHEY and CDR2 SMNVEV (reference sequence). V dropped 3 bases and J dropped 0 bases, with 6 bases sitting between them. The CDR3 extends over 14 amino acids. CDR3 bases: TGTGCCAGCAGTTTCAGTCGTAGCAATCAGCCCCAGCATTTT. Residues: CASSFSRSNQPQHF.

The chain carries TRBV5-1 and TRBJ2-3; D possibly matches TRBD1 or TRBD2 (5 bases each). The CDR3 contains 14 residues. The V end was cut by 0 bases, the J end by 5 bases, with 10 bases between. Germline V lookup: CDR1 SGHRS, CDR2 YFSETQ. The CDR3 nucleotides read TGCGCCAGCAGCTTGGCGGGGCCCGGAGATACGCAGTATTTT. It translates to CASSLAGPGDTQYF.

The CDR3 sequence: CASSLNPSTEAFF. The CDR3 bases are TGCGCCAGCAGCCTCAACCCCAGCACTGAAGCTTTCTTT. The rearrangement joins TRBV4-1 to TRBJ1-1, with unresolved D. The CDR3 contains 13 residues. Trimming removed 4 bases from V and 4 bases from J, with 10 bases in between. Per germline, CDR1 MGHRA and CDR2 YSYEKL.

J is TRBJ1-1 and V is TRBV5-1; D remains unclear. V lost 5 bases, J lost 0 bases, and 11 bases lay in between. This CDR3 has 14 residues. The germline V gene encodes CDR1 SGHRS and CDR2 YFSETQ. CDR3 nucleotide sequence: TGCGCCAGCAGTCCCCAGGACCTGAACACTGAAGCTTTCTTT. Amino acid sequence: CASSPQDLNTEAFF.

The chain uses TRBV7-2 and TRBJ1-2, with TRBD1 matching over 7 bases. The CDR3 contains 15 residues. The V and J ends lost 7 bases and 0 bases, in that order; junction bases with no gene match: 8. CDR1 SGHTA and CDR2 FQGNSA come from the germline V gene. The CDR3 spells CASNSTGRANYGYTF. Written as DNA, the CDR3 is TGTGCCAGCAACTCGACAGGGAGGGCTAACTATGGCTACACCTTC. The whole variable domain, filled in from reference TRBV7-2 and TRBJ1-2, reads GAGVSQSPSNKVTEKGKDVELRCDPISGHTALYWYRQSLGQGLEFLIYFQGNSAPDKSGLPSDRFSAERTGGSVSTLTIQRTQQEDSAVYLCASNSTGRANYGYTFGSGTRLTVV.

The genes are TRBV6-1 and TRBJ2-3; the match to TRBD1 covers 9 bases. V lost 8 bases and J lost 2; bases outside the gene matches: 5. The CDR3 is made up of 14 amino acids. CDR1 MNHNS and CDR2 SASEGT come from the germline V gene. CDR3 bases: TGTGCCAGCCGGACAGGGGTAGTCACAGATACGCAGTATTTT. It encodes CASRTGVVTDTQYF.

This clone was counted a single time. The chain recombines TRBV5-1 with TRBJ2-2, with D hard to call. In germline, CDR1 is SGHRS, CDR2 YFSETQ. V dropped 4 bases and J dropped 0 bases, with 7 bases sitting between them. CDR3 size: 14 residues. The CDR3 sequence: CASSPTTNTGELFF. The DNA of the CDR3 is TGCGCCAGCAGCCCAACGACGAACACCGGGGAGCTGTTTTTT.

The rearrangement joins TRBV9 to TRBJ1-2, with a possible D match to TRBD1 (5 bases). From germline, CDR1 is SGDLS and CDR2 YYNGEE. CDR3 length: 13 amino acids. Deletions cut 8 bases from V and 6 bases from J, with 17 bases between. Written as DNA, the CDR3 is TGTGCCAGTCGACGGGGGGGTGCCGATGGCTACACCTTC. Encoded protein: CASRRGGADGYTF.

V and J are TRBV28 and TRBJ2-1, with 9 bases that match TRBD2. This CDR3 is 15 amino acids long. V trimming: 4 bases; J trimming: 9 bases; junction bases outside the gene matches: 10. Per the germline V gene, CDR1 is MDHEN and CDR2 is SYDVKM. The CDR3, as DNA: TGTGCCAGCAGTTCCTCGGGACTAGCTACAATTGAGCAGTTCTTC. It is translated as CASSSSGLATIEQFF.

This clone was picked up a small number of times. The rearrangement links TRBV5-6 to TRBJ2-3, with TRBD2 matching 10 bases. The V gene end was trimmed by 2 bases and the J gene end by 9 bases; junction bases not matched to a gene: 12. From germline, CDR1 is SGHDT and CDR2 YYEEEE. The CDR3 has 16 amino acids. CDR3 coding DNA: TGTGCCAGCAGCTTTCTCAGGGGGACTAGCGAGGGGACGCAGTATTTT. Translation gives CASSFLRGTSEGTQYF.

The rearrangement links TRBV6-1 to TRBJ1-1; 7 bases match TRBD1. The V and J ends lost 10 bases and 2 bases, in that order; junction bases with no gene match: 7. This CDR3 contains 13 residues. Germline loops: CDR1 MNHNS, CDR2 SASEGT. The CDR3 here is CATWTGVNTEAFF. CDR3 nucleotide sequence: TGTGCCACTTGGACAGGAGTAAACACTGAAGCTTTCTTT.

The chain is built from TRBV18 and TRBJ2-2, with D unresolved. V gave up 5 bases and J gave up 2 bases, with 6 bases separating them. This CDR3 region has 13 residues. Germline V CDR1 and CDR2: KGHSH, LQKENI. Written as DNA, the CDR3 is TGTGCCAGCTCAGCCCGAAACACCGGGGAGCTGTTTTTT. This codes for CASSARNTGELFF.

The chain recombines TRBV9 with TRBJ1-6, with no clear D. Deletions cut 0 bases from V and 1 base from J, with 2 bases between. This CDR3 has 14 amino acids. Per the germline V gene, CDR1 is SGDLS and CDR2 is YYNGEE. In DNA form, the CDR3 reads TGTGCCAGCAGCGTAGGGTCCTATAATTCACCCCTCCACTTT. It translates to CASSVGSYNSPLHF.

J is TRBJ2-3 and V is TRBV7-2, with 14 bases lining up with TRBD2. Germline CDR1 reads SGHTA; CDR2 reads FQGNSA. CDR3 length: 16 residues. The trim removed 3 bases at V and 3 bases at J, leaving 2 bases unmatched. The chain's CDR3 is CASSFRTSGRTDTQYF. The CDR3, as DNA: TGTGCCAGCAGCTTTCGGACTAGCGGGAGGACAGATACGCAGTATTTT.

The chain couples TRBV11-1 to TRBJ1-1, with D possibly TRBD1 on 6 matching bases. Looked up from germline, CDR1 is SGHAT and CDR2 is FQDESV (reference sequence). The V gene lost 3 bases and the J gene lost 5 bases, with 13 bases spanning the gap. The CDR3 has 14 residues. The CDR3 sequence is CASSLGRGRTEAFF. CDR3 nucleotides: TGTGCCAGCAGCTTGGGCAGGGGTCGAACTGAAGCTTTCTTT.

The CDR3 spells CASSWPGGTGELFF. DNA of the CDR3: TGTGCCAGCAGTTGGCCAGGGGGCACCGGGGAGCTGTTTTTT. The rearrangement links TRBV6-6 to TRBJ2-2; the match to TRBD1 covers 7 bases. After removal of 4 bases from V and 4 bases from J, the junction contained 3 bases not matched to a gene. Germline loops: CDR1 MNHNY, CDR2 SVGAGI (reference sequence). CDR3 length: 14 residues.

The chain combines TRBV5-6 with TRBJ1-4; perhaps TRBD1 as D (5 bases). The length of the CDR3 is 15 residues. Per the germline V gene, CDR1 is SGHDT and CDR2 is YYEEEE. V shed 2 bases and J shed 3 bases, with 11 bases lying between them. In DNA form, the CDR3 reads TGTGCCAGCAGCTTCGGAATGGGGCCTAATGAAAAACTGTTTTTT. Amino acid sequence: CASSFGMGPNEKLFF. Full variable domain (outside the CDR3, taken from reference TRBV5-6 and TRBJ1-4): DAGVTQSPTHLIKTRGQQVTLRCSPKSGHDTVSWYQQALGQGPQFIFQYYEEEERQRGNFPDRFSGHQFPNYSSELNVNALLLGDSALYLCASSFGMGPNEKLFFGSGTQLSVL.

The rearrangement links TRBV28 to TRBJ2-2, with 8 nucleotides matching TRBD1. The junction had 4 bases not matched to a gene; V was cut back by 10 bases and J by 6 bases. Per the germline V gene, CDR1 is MDHEN and CDR2 is SYDVKM. CDR3 length: 12 residues. The CDR3 spells CATETGAGELFF. The CDR3 bases are TGTGCCACCGAGACAGGGGCCGGGGAGCTGTTTTTT.

This rearrangement joins TRBV25-1 to TRBJ1-2, with 8 bases matching TRBD1. V shed 2 bases and J 4 bases; nucleotides not matched to a gene: 3. The length of the CDR3 is 14 residues. The V gene's germline CDR1 is MGHDK and CDR2 SYGVNS. CDR3 DNA: TGTGCCAGCAGTGAAACAGGGGGAACCTATGGCTACACCTTC. This sequence encodes CASSETGGTYGYTF.

V usage is TRBV11-2 and J usage is TRBJ2-7; no clear D. This CDR3 is built from 12 residues. V was clipped by 5 bases and J by 0 bases, with 5 bases between them. Per germline, CDR1 SGHAT and CDR2 FQNNGV. The CDR3 here is CASSPSSYEQYF. The CDR3 DNA is TGTGCCAGCAGCCCGAGCTCCTACGAGCAGTACTTC. The whole variable domain, filled in from reference TRBV11-2 and TRBJ2-7, reads EAGVAQSPRYKIIEKRQSVAFWCNPISGHATLYWYQQILGQGPKLLIQFQNNGVVDDSQLPKDRFSAERLKGVDSTLKIQPAKLEDSAVYLCASSPSSYEQYFGPGTRLTVT.

This clone was detected a few times. CDR3 nucleotides: TGTGCCAGCAGCGGACAGCCCAGCGTGCCCCAGCATTTT. Encoded protein: CASSGQPSVPQHF. The chain recombines TRBV27 with TRBJ1-5, with a possible D match to TRBD1 (6 bases). The CDR3 covers 13 residues. Germline V gene data show CDR1 as MNHEY and CDR2 as SMNVEV (reference sequence). Trimming took 6 bases from V and 9 from J, leaving 15 bases between them.

This rearrangement joins TRBV29-1 to TRBJ1-1; D ambiguous. CDR1 is SQVTM and CDR2 is ANQGSEA in the germline V gene. The CDR3 length is 11 residues. V was trimmed by 7 bases and J by 6 bases, leaving 12 bases between them. The CDR3 spells CSALPRSEAFF. The DNA for the CDR3 is TGCAGCGCCCTCCCCAGGTCTGAAGCTTTCTTT.

This sequence joins TRBV2 and TRBJ1-1; 7 bases map to TRBD1. In germline, CDR1 is SNHLY, CDR2 FYNNEI. The CDR3 sequence is 13 residues long. With V trimmed by 10 bases and J by 2 bases, 7 bases remained unmatched. The CDR3 loop reads CATSRQGNTEAFF. The CDR3 DNA follows: TGTGCCACATCGCGACAGGGTAACACTGAAGCTTTCTTT.

CDR3 in amino acids: CASSFEDTQYF. As DNA, the CDR3 is TGTGCCAGCAGCTTTGAGGATACGCAGTATTTT. This chain uses TRBV5-6 with TRBJ2-3; D is uncertain. CDR1 and CDR2 from the germline V gene are SGHDT and YYEEEE. V was cut by 2 bases and J by 6 bases, with 4 bases left in between. The CDR3 extends over 11 amino acids.

The chain links TRBV4-2 to TRBJ2-7; 11 positions match TRBD2. V dropped 2 bases and J dropped 4; count of bases not matched to a gene: 13. Per the germline V gene, CDR1 is LGHNA and CDR2 is YNFKEQ. This CDR3 comprises 18 residues. The CDR3 reads CASSQFGSHSGGAYEQYF. The DNA for the CDR3 is TGTGCCAGCAGCCAATTTGGGTCCCATAGCGGGGGGGCTTACGAGCAGTACTTC.

The chain combines TRBV4-2 with TRBJ1-5, with D tentatively TRBD1 (5 bases). The CDR3 has 13 amino acids. Looked up from germline, CDR1 is LGHNA and CDR2 is YNFKEQ. V lost 4 bases, J lost 4 bases, and 8 bases lay in between. The CDR3: CASSPGLNQPQHF. The CDR3 coding sequence is TGTGCCAGCAGCCCGGGACTTAATCAGCCCCAGCATTTT.

The rearrangement uses TRBV2 and TRBJ2-1, with TRBD2 matching 7 bases. This CDR3 is built from 12 residues. Per the germline V gene, CDR1 is SNHLY and CDR2 is FYNNEI. J was trimmed by 9 bases and V by 6 bases; bases with no gene match: 5. CDR3 DNA sequence: TGTGCCAGCAGGAGCGGGAAGCGTGAGCAGTTCTTC. It yields the protein CASRSGKREQFF. The full variable domain, in which reference TRBV2 and TRBJ2-1 provide the parts outside the CDR3, is EPEVTQTPSHQVTQMGQEVILRCVPISNHLYFYWYRQILGQKVEFLVSFYNNEISEKSEIFDDQFSVERPDGSNFTLKIRSTKLEDSAMYFCASRSGKREQFFGPGTRLTVL.